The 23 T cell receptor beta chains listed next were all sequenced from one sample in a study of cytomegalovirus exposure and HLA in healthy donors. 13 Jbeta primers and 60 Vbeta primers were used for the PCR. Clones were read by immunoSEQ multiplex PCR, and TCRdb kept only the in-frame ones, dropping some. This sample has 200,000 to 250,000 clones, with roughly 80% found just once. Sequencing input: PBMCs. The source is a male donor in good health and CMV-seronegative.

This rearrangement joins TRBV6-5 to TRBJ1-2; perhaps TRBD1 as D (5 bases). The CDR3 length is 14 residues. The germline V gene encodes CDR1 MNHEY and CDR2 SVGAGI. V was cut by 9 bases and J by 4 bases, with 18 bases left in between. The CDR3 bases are TGTGCCAGGGGGGGAGAGACCGCCCTCTATGGCTACACCTTC. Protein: CARGGETALYGYTF.

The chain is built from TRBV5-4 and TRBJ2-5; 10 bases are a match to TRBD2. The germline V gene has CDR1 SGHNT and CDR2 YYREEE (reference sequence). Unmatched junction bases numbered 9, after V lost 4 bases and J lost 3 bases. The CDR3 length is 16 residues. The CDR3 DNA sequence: TGTGCCAGCAGCCCAGCGGGACTAGCGTTAGAAGAGACCCAGTACTTC. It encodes CASSPAGLALEETQYF. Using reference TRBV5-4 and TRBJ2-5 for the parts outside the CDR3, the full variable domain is ETGVTQSPTHLIKTRGQQVTLRCSSQSGHNTVSWYQQALGQGPQFIFQYYREEENGRGNFPPRFSGLQFPNYSSELNVNALELDDSALYLCASSPAGLALEETQYFGPGTRLLVL.

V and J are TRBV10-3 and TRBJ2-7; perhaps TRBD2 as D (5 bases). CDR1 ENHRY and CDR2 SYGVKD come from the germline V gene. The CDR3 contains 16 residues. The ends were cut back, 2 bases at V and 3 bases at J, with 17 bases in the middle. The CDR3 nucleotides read TGTGCCATCAGTGAGCGGACCCAGCGGCTTAACTACGAGCAGTACTTC. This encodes CAISERTQRLNYEQYF.

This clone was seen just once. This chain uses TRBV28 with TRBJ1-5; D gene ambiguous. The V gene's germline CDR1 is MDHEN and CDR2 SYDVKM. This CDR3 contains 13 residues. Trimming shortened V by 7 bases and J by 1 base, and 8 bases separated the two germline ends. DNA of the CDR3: TGTGCCAGCACTATTTACAGCAATCAGCCCCAGCATTTT. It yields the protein CASTIYSNQPQHF.

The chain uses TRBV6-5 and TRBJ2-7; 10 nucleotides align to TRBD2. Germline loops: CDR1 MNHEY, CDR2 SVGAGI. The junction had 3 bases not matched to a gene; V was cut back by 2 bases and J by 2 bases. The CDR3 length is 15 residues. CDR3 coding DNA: TGTGCCAGCAGTTACAGTCTAGCGGGGGCCTACGAGCAGTACTTC. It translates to CASSYSLAGAYEQYF.

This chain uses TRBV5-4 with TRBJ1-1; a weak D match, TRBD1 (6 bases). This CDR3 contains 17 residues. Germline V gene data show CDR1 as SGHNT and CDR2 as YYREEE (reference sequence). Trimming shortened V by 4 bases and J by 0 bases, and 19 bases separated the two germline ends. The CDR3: CASSIPWGGAMNTEAFF. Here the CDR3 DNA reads TGTGCCAGCAGCATCCCTTGGGGGGGGGCGATGAACACTGAAGCTTTCTTT. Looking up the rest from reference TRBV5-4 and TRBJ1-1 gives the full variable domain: ETGVTQSPTHLIKTRGQQVTLRCSSQSGHNTVSWYQQALGQGPQFIFQYYREEENGRGNFPPRFSGLQFPNYSSELNVNALELDDSALYLCASSIPWGGAMNTEAFFGQGTRLTVV.

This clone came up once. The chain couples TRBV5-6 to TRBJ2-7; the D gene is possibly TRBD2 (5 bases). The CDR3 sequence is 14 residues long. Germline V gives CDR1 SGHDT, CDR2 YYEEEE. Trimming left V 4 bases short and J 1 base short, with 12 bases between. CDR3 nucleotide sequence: TGTGCCAGCAGCGTGAAAGGAGGTTCCTACGAGCAGTACTTC. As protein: CASSVKGGSYEQYF. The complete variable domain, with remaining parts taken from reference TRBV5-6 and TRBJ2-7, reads DAGVTQSPTHLIKTRGQQVTLRCSPKSGHDTVSWYQQALGQGPQFIFQYYEEEERQRGNFPDRFSGHQFPNYSSELNVNALLLGDSALYLCASSVKGGSYEQYFGPGTRLTVT.

This chain's CDR3 is CASSIIATGNSGNTIYF. In DNA form, the CDR3 reads TGTGCCAGTAGTATAATCGCGACAGGGAACTCTGGAAACACCATATATTTT. This rearrangement joins TRBV19 to TRBJ1-3; 7 nucleotides agree with TRBD1. J lost 0 bases, V lost 2 bases, and 7 bases had no gene match. Per the germline V gene, CDR1 is LNHDA and CDR2 is SQIVND (reference sequence). This CDR3 comprises 17 residues.

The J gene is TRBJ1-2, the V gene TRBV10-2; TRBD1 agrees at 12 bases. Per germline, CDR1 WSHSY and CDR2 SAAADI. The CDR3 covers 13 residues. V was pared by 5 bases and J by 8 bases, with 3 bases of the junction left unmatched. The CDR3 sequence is CASSRDRGRGYTF. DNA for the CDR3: TGCGCCAGCAGTAGGGACAGGGGGCGCGGCTACACCTTC.

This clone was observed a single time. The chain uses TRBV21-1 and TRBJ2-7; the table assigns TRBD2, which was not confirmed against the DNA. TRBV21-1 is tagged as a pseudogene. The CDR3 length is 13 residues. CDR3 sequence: CASSTGKGYEQYF. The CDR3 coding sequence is TGTGCCAGCAGCACGGGAAAAGGCTACGAGCAGTACTTC.

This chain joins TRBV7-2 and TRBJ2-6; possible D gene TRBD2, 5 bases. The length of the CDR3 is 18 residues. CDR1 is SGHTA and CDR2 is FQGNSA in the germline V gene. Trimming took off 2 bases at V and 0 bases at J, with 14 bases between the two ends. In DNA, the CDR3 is TGTGCCAGCAGCTTAAGGTTGAGTGGGAGCTCTGGGGCCAACGTCCTGACTTTC. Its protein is CASSLRLSGSSGANVLTF.

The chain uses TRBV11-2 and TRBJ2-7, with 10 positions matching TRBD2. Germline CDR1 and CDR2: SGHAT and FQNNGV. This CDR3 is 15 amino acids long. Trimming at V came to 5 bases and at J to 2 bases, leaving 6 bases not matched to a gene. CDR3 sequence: CASSRPGTSAYEQYF. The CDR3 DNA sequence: TGTGCCAGCAGCCGACCCGGGACTAGCGCCTACGAGCAGTACTTC.

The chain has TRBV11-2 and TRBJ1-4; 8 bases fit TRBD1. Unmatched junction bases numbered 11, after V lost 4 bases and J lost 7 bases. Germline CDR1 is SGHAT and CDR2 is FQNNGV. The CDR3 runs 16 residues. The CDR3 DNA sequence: TGTGCCAGCAGCTCGCAGGGGGCCCCCCGAGGTGAAAAACTGTTTTTT. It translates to CASSSQGAPRGEKLFF. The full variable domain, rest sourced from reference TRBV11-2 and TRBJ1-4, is EAGVAQSPRYKIIEKRQSVAFWCNPISGHATLYWYQQILGQGPKLLIQFQNNGVVDDSQLPKDRFSAERLKGVDSTLKIQPAKLEDSAVYLCASSSQGAPRGEKLFFGSGTQLSVL.

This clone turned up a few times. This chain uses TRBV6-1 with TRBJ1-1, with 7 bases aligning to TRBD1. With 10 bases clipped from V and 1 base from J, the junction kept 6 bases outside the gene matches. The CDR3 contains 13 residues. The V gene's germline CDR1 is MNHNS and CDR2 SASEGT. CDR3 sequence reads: CANQDRWNTEAFF. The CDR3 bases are TGTGCCAACCAGGACAGGTGGAACACTGAAGCTTTCTTT.

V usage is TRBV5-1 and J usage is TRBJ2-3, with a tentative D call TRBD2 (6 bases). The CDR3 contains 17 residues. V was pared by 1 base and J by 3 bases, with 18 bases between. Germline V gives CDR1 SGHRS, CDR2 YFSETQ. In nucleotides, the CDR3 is TGCGCCAGCAGCTTGTGGCCCAGTGGCGGAGGGACAGATACGCAGTATTTT. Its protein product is CASSLWPSGGGTDTQYF. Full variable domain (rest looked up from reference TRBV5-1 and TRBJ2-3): KAGVTQTPRYLIKTRGQQVTLSCSPISGHRSVSWYQQTPGQGLQFLFEYFSETQRNKGNFPGRFSGRQFSNSRSEMNVSTLELGDSALYLCASSLWPSGGGTDTQYFGPGTRLTVL.

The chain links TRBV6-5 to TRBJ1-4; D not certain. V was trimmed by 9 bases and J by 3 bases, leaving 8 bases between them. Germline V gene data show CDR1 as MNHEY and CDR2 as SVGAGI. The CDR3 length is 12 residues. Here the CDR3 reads CASGLPNEKLFF. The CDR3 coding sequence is TGTGCCAGTGGGCTACCTAATGAAAAACTGTTTTTT.

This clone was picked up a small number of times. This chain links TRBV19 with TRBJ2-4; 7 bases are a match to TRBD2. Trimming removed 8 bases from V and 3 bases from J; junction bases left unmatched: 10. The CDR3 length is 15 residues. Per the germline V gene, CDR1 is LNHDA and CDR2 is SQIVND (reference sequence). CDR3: CASLGGSAGKNIQYF. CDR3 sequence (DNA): TGTGCCAGTCTGGGCGGGAGTGCGGGCAAAAACATTCAGTACTTC. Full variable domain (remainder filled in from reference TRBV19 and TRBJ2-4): DGGITQSPKYLFRKEGQNVTLSCEQNLNHDAMYWYRQDPGQGLRLIYYSQIVNDFQKGDIAEGYSVSREKKESFPLTVTSAQKNPTAFYLCASLGGSAGKNIQYFGAGTRLSVL.

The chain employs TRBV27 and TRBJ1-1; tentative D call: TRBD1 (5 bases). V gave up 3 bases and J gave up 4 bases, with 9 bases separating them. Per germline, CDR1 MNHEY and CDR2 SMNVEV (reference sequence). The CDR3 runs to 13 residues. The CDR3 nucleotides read TGTGCCAGCAGTTTTAAAGGGGTCACTGAAGCTTTCTTT. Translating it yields CASSFKGVTEAFF.

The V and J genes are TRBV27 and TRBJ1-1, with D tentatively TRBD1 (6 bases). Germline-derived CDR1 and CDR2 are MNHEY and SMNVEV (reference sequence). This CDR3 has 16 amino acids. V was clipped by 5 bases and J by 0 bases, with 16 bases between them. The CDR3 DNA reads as TGTGCCAGCAGTCAATGGGGACACTCTATGAACACTGAAGCTTTCTTT. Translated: CASSQWGHSMNTEAFF.

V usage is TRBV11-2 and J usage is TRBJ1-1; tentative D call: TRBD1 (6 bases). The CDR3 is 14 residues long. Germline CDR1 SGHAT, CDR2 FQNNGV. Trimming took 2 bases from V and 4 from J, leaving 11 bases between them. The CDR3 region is CASSLRGGGTEAFF. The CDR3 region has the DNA TGTGCCAGCAGCTTACGGGGGGGCGGCACTGAAGCTTTCTTT.

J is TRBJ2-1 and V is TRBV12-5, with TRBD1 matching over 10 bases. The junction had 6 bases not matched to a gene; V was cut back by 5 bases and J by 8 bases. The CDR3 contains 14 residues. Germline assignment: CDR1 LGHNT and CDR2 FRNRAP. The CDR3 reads CASGATGGGDEQFF. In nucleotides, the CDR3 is TGTGCTAGTGGTGCGACAGGGGGCGGGGATGAGCAGTTCTTC.

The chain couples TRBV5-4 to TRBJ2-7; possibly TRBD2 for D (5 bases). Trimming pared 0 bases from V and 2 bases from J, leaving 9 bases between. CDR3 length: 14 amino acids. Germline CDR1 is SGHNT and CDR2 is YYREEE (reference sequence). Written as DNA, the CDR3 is TGTGCCAGCAGCTTGGTGGGGAGACCCTACGAGCAGTACTTC. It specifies CASSLVGRPYEQYF.

The CDR3 coding sequence is TGCGCCAGCAGCTTGCGCGGGCTAGCGGCCACCGGGGAGCTGTTTTTT. It translates to CASSLRGLAATGELFF. The chain couples TRBV5-1 to TRBJ2-2; 7 bases agree with TRBD2. The germline CDR1 and CDR2 sequences are SGHRS and YFSETQ. Trimming removed 1 base from V and 4 bases from J; junction bases left unmatched: 7. The CDR3 totals 16 residues.